This T cell receptor (beta chain) was captured by sequencing in a study of blood T cells in healthy people across ages. Study-wide points: There was no known CMV status for donors, so expanded clonotype changes were possibly confounded.

A sample-barcoded 5' primer and a J-beta primer mix were used in a second PCR of roughly 7 to 12 cycles. Tagging of each cDNA molecule was performed by a template-switch adaptor with 12 random nucleotides. TCRdb re-called the 5' RACE reads through MiXCR, storing one row per CDR3 protein. The data hold about 640,000 distinct CDR3 sequences, with 45% to 65% observed a single time. PBMCs numbering at least 6.5 million were isolated per sample. Ten or more counts support this clonotype. What it binds is not known. The clonotype originates from a man aged 55 to 70 in good health. The specimen sequenced was blood.

CDR3 bases: TGTGCCAGCAGCCCCCCAGGCTCCTACGAGCAGTACTTC. Translating it yields CASSPPGSYEQYF. J is TRBJ2-7 and V is TRBV18; no clear D gene. Trimming took off 8 bases at V and 0 bases at J, with 11 bases between the two ends. The CDR3 totals 13 residues. Germline CDR1 and CDR2: KGHSH and LQKENI. Filled out from reference TRBV18 and TRBJ2-7, the complete variable domain reads NAGVMQNPRHLVRRRGQEARLRCSPMKGHSHVYWYRQLPEEGLKFMVYLQKENIIDESGMPKERFSAEFPKEGPSILRIQQVVRGDSAAYFCASSPPGSYEQYFGPGTRLTVT.